The 26 T cell receptor beta chains below were found in one sample sequenced in a study of beta chain features in type 1 diabetes. The sequenced template was cDNA made from the entire isolated RNA. The assay was immunoSEQ multiplex PCR, and TCRdb's table has in-frame clones only and misses some. Here the sample spans 350,000 to 400,000 clones, approximately 12% being singletons. These receptors are not linked to any known antigen. Findings and limits, study-wide: All four CD4+ subsets from Type 1 diabetes patients carried moderately but significantly shorter TCRB CDR3s.

Input material: naive CD4+ T cells from blood. The receptors derive from a woman between 18 and 29 years old with type 1 diabetes.

In its sample, this clone was seen a few times. This chain joins TRBV28 and TRBJ2-7, with TRBD1 matching 7 bases. CDR1 is MDHEN, CDR2 SYDVKM, per germline. This CDR3 is built from 14 residues. V shed 4 bases and J 7 bases; nucleotides not matched to a gene: 10. CDR3 DNA: TGTGCCAGCAGTTCTGCCCAGGGGGAAGCAGAGCAGTACTTC. It yields the protein CASSSAQGEAEQYF.

The chain has TRBV9 and TRBJ2-1, with a weak D call TRBD2 (7 bases). This CDR3 region has 17 residues. Trimming pared 3 bases from V and 4 bases from J, leaving 20 bases between. Germline lookup yields CDR1 SGDLS and CDR2 YYNGEE. The CDR3 loop reads CASSEGGVPGSYNEQFF. The DNA of the CDR3 is TGTGCCAGCAGCGAAGGGGGGGTACCGGGATCGTACAATGAGCAGTTCTTC.

This chain links TRBV7-2 with TRBJ1-2; possibly TRBD1 for D (6 bases). V lost 2 bases, J lost 7 bases, and 11 bases lay in between. This CDR3 has 13 amino acids. In germline, CDR1 is SGHTA, CDR2 FQGNSA. CDR3 region: CASSLRDKSGYTF. The CDR3 region has the DNA TGTGCCAGCAGCTTACGGGACAAATCTGGCTACACCTTC.

This CDR3 is CATRARGREQYF. CDR3 nucleotides: TGTGCCACCAGGGCCAGGGGCCGCGAGCAGTACTTC. The J gene is TRBJ2-7, the V gene TRBV15, with D perhaps matching TRBD1 (6 bases). CDR1 is LNHNV and CDR2 is YYDKDF in the germline V gene (reference sequence). This CDR3 spans 12 amino acids. V lost 6 bases and J 6 bases, leaving 12 bases between the germline ends. Combining the CDR3 with reference TRBV15 and TRBJ2-7 gives the whole variable domain DAMVIQNPRYQVTQFGKPVTLSCSQTLNHNVMYWYQQKSSQAPKLLFHYYDKDFNNEADTPDNFQSRRPNTSFCFLDIRSPGLGDTAMYLCATRARGREQYFGPGTRLTVT.

This clone was seen a few times. The chain joins TRBV15 to TRBJ1-1; D unresolved. This CDR3 spans 14 amino acids. V was pared by 0 bases and J by 4 bases, with 9 bases between. From germline, CDR1 is LNHNV and CDR2 YYDKDF (reference sequence). The CDR3 is CATSREAGSTEAFF. CDR3 DNA: TGTGCCACCAGCAGAGAGGCGGGCAGCACTGAAGCTTTCTTT. Supplemented by reference TRBV15 and TRBJ1-1, the full variable domain reads DAMVIQNPRYQVTQFGKPVTLSCSQTLNHNVMYWYQQKSSQAPKLLFHYYDKDFNNEADTPDNFQSRRPNTSFCFLDIRSPGLGDTAMYLCATSREAGSTEAFFGQGTRLTVV.

The chain recombines TRBV15 with TRBJ1-4; 9 bases are a match to TRBD1. Germline CDR1 reads LNHNV; CDR2 reads YYDKDF (reference sequence). J was trimmed by 9 bases and V by 2 bases; bases with no gene match: 10. The CDR3 is 16 amino acids. The CDR3 DNA sequence: TGTGCCACCAGCAGATCCTCCGGGACAGGGAAGCAAAAACTGTTTTTT. The encoded protein is CATSRSSGTGKQKLFF.

This clone was recorded a few times. The chain employs TRBV5-8 and TRBJ1-3; D is unresolved. V was trimmed by 0 bases and J by 3 bases, leaving 13 bases between them. Germline V gene lookup returns CDR1 SGHTS and CDR2 YDEGEE. The CDR3 sequence is 16 residues long. The CDR3 reads CASSLVEGGIGNTIYF. The CDR3 nucleotides read TGTGCCAGCAGCTTGGTGGAGGGTGGAATTGGAAACACCATATATTTT.

The rearrangement links TRBV9 to TRBJ2-2, with TRBD1 matching over 8 bases. Germline V gives CDR1 SGDLS, CDR2 YYNGEE. V lost 4 bases and J lost 1; bases outside the gene matches: 3. This CDR3 comprises 15 residues. The DNA of the CDR3 is TGTGCCAGCAGCTCCGGGACAGGGAACACCGGGGAGCTGTTTTTT. This encodes CASSSGTGNTGELFF. The whole variable domain, filled in from reference TRBV9 and TRBJ2-2, reads DSGVTQTPKHLITATGQRVTLRCSPRSGDLSVYWYQQSLDQGLQFLIQYYNGEERAKGNILERFSAQQFPDLHSELNLSSLELGDSALYFCASSSGTGNTGELFFGEGSRLTVL.

This clone was found a few times. This chain uses TRBV6-6 with TRBJ1-4; tentative D call: TRBD1 (5 bases). The length of the CDR3 is 15 residues. V was clipped by 0 bases and J by 3 bases, with 8 bases between them. Germline V gives CDR1 MNHNY, CDR2 SVGAGI (reference sequence). The DNA of the CDR3 is TGTGCCAGCAGTTACTCGGCAGGGTCTAATGAAAAACTGTTTTTT. Translating it yields CASSYSAGSNEKLFF.

V gene TRBV5-8 combines with J gene TRBJ2-6; D ambiguous. CDR3 size: 14 residues. The V and J ends lost 0 bases and 2 bases respectively, with 3 bases between them. Per germline, CDR1 SGHTS and CDR2 YDEGEE. CDR3: CASSLGPGANVLTF. CDR3 nucleotides: TGTGCCAGCAGCTTGGGGCCTGGGGCCAACGTCCTGACTTTC.

The V gene is TRBV18, the J gene TRBJ1-6; D not resolved. V lost 3 bases and J lost 5, with 8 bases in between. CDR3 length: 14 amino acids. Germline lookup yields CDR1 KGHSH and CDR2 LQKENI. The CDR3 loop reads CASSPREDNSPLHF. CDR3 coding DNA: TGTGCCAGCTCACCGCGGGAGGATAATTCACCCCTCCACTTT.

For this clone: One junction end disagrees with the germline gene, perhaps due to a read error. The sample has other DNA sequences that encode this CDR3 too. This sequence joins TRBV5-1 and TRBJ2-3; TRBD2 is a possible D gene (5 bases). Germline V gives CDR1 SGHRS, CDR2 YFSETQ. The CDR3 consists of 13 residues. Written as DNA, the CDR3 is TGCGCCAGCAGCTCACCTAGCACGGATACGCAGTATTTT. Its translation: CASSSPSTDTQYF.

This clone was seen only a few times. This sequence joins TRBV7-8 and TRBJ2-2, with D uncertain. V was clipped by 1 base and J by 1 base, with 4 bases between them. From germline, CDR1 is SGHVS and CDR2 FQNEAQ. The CDR3 runs to 14 residues. The CDR3 spells CASSLVRNTGELFF. The CDR3, as DNA: TGTGCCAGCAGCTTAGTTCGGAACACCGGGGAGCTGTTTTTT.

The rearrangement links TRBV10-3 to TRBJ2-7, with 8 bases identical to TRBD1. Germline lookup yields CDR1 ENHRY and CDR2 SYGVKD. V lost 2 bases to trimming and J lost 1 base; unmatched junction nucleotides: 7. CDR3 length: 16 amino acids. CDR3 nucleotides: TGTGCCATCAGTGAGAGGGGGACAGGAGCTTCCTACGAGCAGTACTTC. Encoded protein: CAISERGTGASYEQYF.

The chain is built from TRBV19 and TRBJ2-5; 8 bases are a match to TRBD1. Germline CDR1 and CDR2: LNHDA and SQIVND (reference sequence). This CDR3 is built from 16 residues. Trimming removed 4 bases from V and 3 bases from J; junction bases left unmatched: 10. The CDR3, as DNA: TGTGCCAGTAGTACCGGGACAGGACTCGGTGAAGAGACCCAGTACTTC. Amino acid sequence: CASSTGTGLGEETQYF.

This clone was counted between two and nine times. The chain links TRBV5-5 to TRBJ1-5; D is unclear. V gave up 2 bases and J gave up 4 bases, with 4 bases separating them. CDR1 is SGHKS, CDR2 YYEKEE, per germline (reference sequence). The CDR3 totals 12 residues. This CDR3 reads CASSFLNQPQHF. CDR3 nucleotide sequence: TGTGCCAGCAGCTTCCTTAATCAGCCCCAGCATTTT.

This chain links TRBV29-1 with TRBJ2-7; no firm D call. This CDR3 has 14 amino acids. Germline V gene lookup returns CDR1 SQVTM and CDR2 ANQGSEA. Trimming removed 7 bases at V and 6 bases at J, with 22 bases between. CDR3 sequence (DNA): TGCAGCGGCTCGGAACCGGGTCTCTCGGCCGAGCAGTACTTC. Translating it yields CSGSEPGLSAEQYF.

The rearrangement links TRBV11-3 to TRBJ2-4; a weak D match, TRBD1 (6 bases). This CDR3 has 13 residues. Deletions cut 5 bases from V and 5 bases from J, with 10 bases between. Germline values: CDR1 SGHNT, CDR2 YENEEA. In DNA, the CDR3 is TGTGCCAGCAGCCCAGGGGACCAAAACATTCAGTACTTC. This sequence encodes CASSPGDQNIQYF.

Concerning this clone itself: Other DNA sequences of this sample code for an identical CDR3. The chain couples TRBV5-1 to TRBJ1-1; the D gene is possibly TRBD1 (6 bases). The V gene's germline CDR1 is SGHRS and CDR2 YFSETQ. V was trimmed by 0 bases and J by 0 bases, leaving 6 bases between them. The length of the CDR3 is 14 residues. Here the CDR3 reads CASSLGGLNTEAFF. DNA for the CDR3: TGCGCCAGCAGCTTGGGGGGGCTGAACACTGAAGCTTTCTTT.

This clone has a handful of counts. The chain employs TRBV19 and TRBJ2-7; no definite D call. Germline V gene lookup returns CDR1 LNHDA and CDR2 SQIVND (reference sequence). Deletions cut 5 bases from V and 5 bases from J, with 7 bases between. This CDR3 has 11 amino acids. The CDR3 nucleotides read TGTGCCAGTAGTCGTGCGGACGAGCAGTACTTC. Its translation: CASSRADEQYF. The full variable domain, in which reference TRBV19 and TRBJ2-7 provide the parts outside the CDR3, is DGGITQSPKYLFRKEGQNVTLSCEQNLNHDAMYWYRQDPGQGLRLIYYSQIVNDFQKGDIAEGYSVSREKKESFPLTVTSAQKNPTAFYLCASSRADEQYFGPGTRLTVT.

This chain connects TRBV7-2 to TRBJ2-1, with 9 bases identical to TRBD2. Germline V gene data show CDR1 as SGHTA and CDR2 as FQGNSA. The CDR3 consists of 16 residues. With 2 bases clipped from V and 5 bases from J, the junction kept 7 bases outside the gene matches. Written as DNA, the CDR3 is TGTGCCAGCAGCTTAACCCGACTAGCGGAAAACAATGAGCAGTTCTTC. Protein product: CASSLTRLAENNEQFF.

This chain uses TRBV12-5 with TRBJ2-3; D uncertain. The CDR3 consists of 13 residues. CDR1 is LGHNT and CDR2 is FRNRAP in the germline V gene. With 7 bases removed from V and 8 bases from J, the gap between germline ends came to 16 bases. DNA of the CDR3: TGTGCTAGTGCCCCCTTGGTCCCCGGTACGCAGTATTTT. Its protein is CASAPLVPGTQYF.

In its sample, this clone was seen once. The rearrangement joins TRBV19 to TRBJ1-2; TRBD1 matches at 8 bases. The CDR3 has 16 amino acids. The germline V gene has CDR1 LNHDA and CDR2 SQIVND (reference sequence). Trimming cost V 6 bases and J 0 bases; bases outside gene matches: 9. CDR3 DNA: TGTGCCAGTAGACCGGGACAGGCGGCCTCTAACTATGGCTACACCTTC. It encodes CASRPGQAASNYGYTF.

The chain uses TRBV5-1 and TRBJ2-7, with a possible D match to TRBD1 (6 bases). The CDR3 contains 15 residues. Deletions cut 4 bases from V and 0 bases from J, with 14 bases between. CDR1 and CDR2 from the germline V gene are SGHRS and YFSETQ. The CDR3: CASSPHRVNSYEQYF. The CDR3 bases are TGCGCCAGCAGCCCCCACAGGGTGAACTCCTACGAGCAGTACTTC. Full variable domain (missing parts from reference TRBV5-1 and TRBJ2-7): KAGVTQTPRYLIKTRGQQVTLSCSPISGHRSVSWYQQTPGQGLQFLFEYFSETQRNKGNFPGRFSGRQFSNSRSEMNVSTLELGDSALYLCASSPHRVNSYEQYFGPGTRLTVT.

In this sample, this clone turned up a few times. V gene TRBV6-6 combines with J gene TRBJ2-3; 9 nucleotides line up with TRBD1. CDR1 MNHNY and CDR2 SVGAGI come from the germline V gene (reference sequence). Trimming took 6 bases from V and 4 from J; bases not matched to a gene: 8. The CDR3 loop spans 15 amino acids. The CDR3 protein is CASRPGQGGPDTQYF. For the CDR3, the DNA is TGTGCCAGCAGGCCGGGACAGGGAGGTCCAGATACGCAGTATTTT.

This clone has just a few counts. The V gene is TRBV5-4, the J gene TRBJ1-6, with 7 bases lining up with TRBD1. The length of the CDR3 is 14 residues. Germline-derived CDR1 and CDR2 are SGHNT and YYREEE (reference sequence). V shed 4 bases and J 7 bases; nucleotides not matched to a gene: 5. Written as DNA, the CDR3 is TGTGCCAGCAGCGCGACAGGGTACAATTCACCCCTCCACTTT. Protein sequence: CASSATGYNSPLHF.